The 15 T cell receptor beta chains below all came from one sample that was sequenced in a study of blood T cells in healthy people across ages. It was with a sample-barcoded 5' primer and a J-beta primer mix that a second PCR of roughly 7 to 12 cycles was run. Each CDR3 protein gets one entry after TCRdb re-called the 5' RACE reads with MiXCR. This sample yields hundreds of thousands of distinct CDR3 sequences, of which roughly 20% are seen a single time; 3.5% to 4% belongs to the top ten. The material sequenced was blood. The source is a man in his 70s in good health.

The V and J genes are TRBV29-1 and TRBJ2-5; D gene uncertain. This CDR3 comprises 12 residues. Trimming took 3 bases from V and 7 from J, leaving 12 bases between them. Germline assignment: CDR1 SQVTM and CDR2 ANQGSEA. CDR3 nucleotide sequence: TGCAGCGTTGACGGTGCCATAGGGACCCAGTACTTC. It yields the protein CSVDGAIGTQYF.

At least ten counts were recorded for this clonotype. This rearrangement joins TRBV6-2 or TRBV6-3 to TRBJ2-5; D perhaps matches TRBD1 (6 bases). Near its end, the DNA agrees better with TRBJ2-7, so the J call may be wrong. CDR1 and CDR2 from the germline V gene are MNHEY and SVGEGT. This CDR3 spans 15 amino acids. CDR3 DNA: TGTGCCAGCAGTACGACGGGACATGCCTCCTACGAGCAGTACTTC. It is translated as CASSTTGHASYEQYF.

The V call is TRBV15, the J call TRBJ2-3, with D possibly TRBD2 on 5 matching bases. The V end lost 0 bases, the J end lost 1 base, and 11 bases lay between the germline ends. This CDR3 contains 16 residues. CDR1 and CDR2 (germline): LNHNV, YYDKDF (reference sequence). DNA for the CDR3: TGTGCCACCAGCAGAGATTGGAGGTCCGGCACAGATACGCAGTATTTT. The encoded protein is CATSRDWRSGTDTQYF.

For the CDR3, the DNA is TGCAGTGCTAGTGAGAGGGCCGAGTCAGATACGCAGTATTTT. It yields the protein CSASERAESDTQYF. The V call is TRBV20-1, the J call TRBJ2-3, with a possible D match to TRBD2 (5 bases). V dropped 3 bases and J dropped 4 bases, with 14 bases sitting between them. The germline V gene encodes CDR1 DFQATT and CDR2 SNEGSKA (reference sequence). The CDR3 is made up of 14 amino acids.

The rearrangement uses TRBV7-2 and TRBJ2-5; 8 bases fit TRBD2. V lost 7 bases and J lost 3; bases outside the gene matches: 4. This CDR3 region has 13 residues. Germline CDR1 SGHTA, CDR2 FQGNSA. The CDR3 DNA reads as TGTGCCAGCAAACCGGGACTAGAAGAGACCCAGTACTTC. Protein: CASKPGLEETQYF.

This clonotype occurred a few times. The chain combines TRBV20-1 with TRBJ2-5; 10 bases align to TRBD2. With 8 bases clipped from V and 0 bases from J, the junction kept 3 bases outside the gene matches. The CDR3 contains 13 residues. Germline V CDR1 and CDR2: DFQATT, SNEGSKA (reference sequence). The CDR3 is CSMTSGYQETQYF. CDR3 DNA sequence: TGCAGTATGACTAGCGGGTACCAAGAGACCCAGTACTTC.

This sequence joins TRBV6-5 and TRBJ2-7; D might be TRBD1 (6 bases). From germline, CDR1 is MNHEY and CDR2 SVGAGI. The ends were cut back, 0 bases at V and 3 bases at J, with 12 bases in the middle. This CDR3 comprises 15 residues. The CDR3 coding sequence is TGTGCCAGCAGTTACTCGAACAGGGCTGACTACGAGCAGTACTTC. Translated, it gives CASSYSNRADYEQYF.

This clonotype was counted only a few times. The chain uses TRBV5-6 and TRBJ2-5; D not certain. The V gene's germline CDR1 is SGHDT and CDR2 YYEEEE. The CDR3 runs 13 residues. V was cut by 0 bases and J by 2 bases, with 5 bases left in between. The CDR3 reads CASSLVEQETQYF. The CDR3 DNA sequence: TGTGCCAGCAGCTTGGTCGAACAAGAGACCCAGTACTTC.

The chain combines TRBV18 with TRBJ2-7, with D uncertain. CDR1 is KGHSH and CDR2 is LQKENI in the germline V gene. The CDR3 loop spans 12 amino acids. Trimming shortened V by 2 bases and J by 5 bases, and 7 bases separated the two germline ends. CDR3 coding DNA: TGTGCCAGCTCACCAGGCGTTGACGAGCAGTACTTC. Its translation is CASSPGVDEQYF.

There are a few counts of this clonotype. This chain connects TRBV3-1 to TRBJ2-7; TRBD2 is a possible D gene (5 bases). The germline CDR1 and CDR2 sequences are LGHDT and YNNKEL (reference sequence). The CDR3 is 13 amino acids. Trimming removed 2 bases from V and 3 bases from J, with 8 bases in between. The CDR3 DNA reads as TGTGCCAGCAGCCAACTAGAGGGCTACGAGCAGTACTTC. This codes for CASSQLEGYEQYF.

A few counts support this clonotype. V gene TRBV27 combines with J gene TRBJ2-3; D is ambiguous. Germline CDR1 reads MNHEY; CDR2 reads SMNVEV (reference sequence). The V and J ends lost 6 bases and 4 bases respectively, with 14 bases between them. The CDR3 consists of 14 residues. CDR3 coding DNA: TGTGCCAGCAGCCCCGAGGTTGCGGCAGATACGCAGTATTTT. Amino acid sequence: CASSPEVAADTQYF.

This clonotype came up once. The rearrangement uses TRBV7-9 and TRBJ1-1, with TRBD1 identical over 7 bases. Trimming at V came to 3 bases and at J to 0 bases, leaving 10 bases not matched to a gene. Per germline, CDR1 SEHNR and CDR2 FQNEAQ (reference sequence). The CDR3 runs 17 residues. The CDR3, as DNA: TGTGCCAGCAGCTTGGAGCGGACAGGAGCCCTGAACACTGAAGCTTTCTTT. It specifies CASSLERTGALNTEAFF.

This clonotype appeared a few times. The CDR3 sequence: CASSPTGVSSYNEQFF. CDR3 DNA: TGTGCCAGCAGTCCGACAGGGGTGAGCTCCTACAATGAGCAGTTCTTC. This chain connects TRBV6-2 or TRBV6-3 to TRBJ2-1; 8 nucleotides line up with TRBD1. Germline CDR1 reads MNHEY; CDR2 reads SVGEGT. V lost 5 bases and J lost 0; bases outside the gene matches: 6. The CDR3 is 16 amino acids.

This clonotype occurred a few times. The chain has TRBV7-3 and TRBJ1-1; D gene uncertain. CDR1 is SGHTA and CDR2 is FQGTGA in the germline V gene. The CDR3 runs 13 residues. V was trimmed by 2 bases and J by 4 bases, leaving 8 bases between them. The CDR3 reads CASSLDGPTEAFF. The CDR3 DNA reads TGTGCCAGCAGCTTAGACGGACCCACTGAAGCTTTCTTT.

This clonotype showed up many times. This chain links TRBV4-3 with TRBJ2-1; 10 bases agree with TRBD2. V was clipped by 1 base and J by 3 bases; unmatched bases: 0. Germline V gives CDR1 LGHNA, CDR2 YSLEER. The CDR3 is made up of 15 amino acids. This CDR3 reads CASSQVAGGYNEQFF. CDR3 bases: TGCGCCAGCAGCCAAGTAGCGGGAGGCTACAATGAGCAGTTCTTC.